This T cell receptor (beta chain) is drawn from a study of T cell repertoires in cytomegalovirus infection. With regard to this clonotype: Its target is unknown.

TCRdb processed the reads anew with MiXCR; each CDR3 protein has one entry. The sample lists some 920,000 distinct CDR3 sequences; less than 35% were seen once. V was trimmed by 0 bases and J by 2 bases, leaving 12 bases between them. This CDR3 is built from 16 residues. The germline V gene encodes CDR1 PRHDT and CDR2 FYEKMQ (reference sequence). This chain uses TRBV13 with TRBJ2-3; D uncertain. The sample here was cultured CD8+ T cells from PBMCs, taken from culture after CMV antigen stimulation. This sequence originates from a human donor in good health (CMV status not recorded). Some clones in this sample may be carry-over from other donors' samples. The CDR3, as DNA: TGTGCCAGCAGCTTAGGCTCCCACTCGATCACAGATACGCAGTATTTT. Amino acids: CASSLGSHSITDTQYF. Based on the CDR3 plus reference TRBV13 and TRBJ2-3, the full variable domain is AAGVIQSPRHLIKEKRETATLKCYPIPRHDTVYWYQQGPGQDPQFLISFYEKMQSDKGSIPDRFSAQQFSDYHSELNMSSLELGDSALYFCASSLGSHSITDTQYFGPGTRLTVL.